Listed below are T cell receptor beta chains from one sample, sequenced in a study of shared clonotypes between healthy human individuals. TCRdb keeps only in-frame clones here, not all; method: immunoSEQ multiplex PCR. This sample carries 2 million to 3 million clones, 93% of them seen once, and the ten largest clones take roughly 0.36%. Input material: naive CD4+ T cells from PBMCs. The receptors were sampled from a man aged 18 to 35 in good health. Some clones in this sample may be carry-over from other donors' samples. The conserved cysteine and the conserved F or W are not part of the CDR3 here.

ASSIAPASTYEQY	TRBV19	TRBJ2-7
ASSAAGQGYEQY	TRBV25-1	-
ASSTGTSGTNEQY	TRBV11-3	TRBJ2-7
ASSAGSSGANVLT	TRBV19	TRBJ2-6
ASSPGEF	TRBV5-4	TRBJ2-1
SVGGTGIYEQY	TRBV29-1	TRBJ2-7
ASTYTQGAVGEAF	TRBV5-1	TRBJ1-1
ASSTGQLWGYGYT	TRBV19	TRBJ1-2
SAGKGRGVEQY	TRBV29-1	TRBJ2-7
ASSLVEEYP	TRBV7-9	TRBJ1-2
ASSLDSGNTEAF	TRBV5-1	TRBJ1-1
ASSLGVVAGMAGELF	TRBV5-1	TRBJ2-2
ASSQNEKLF	TRBV6-5	TRBJ1-4
ASLDKPSSYNEQF	TRBV21-1	TRBJ2-1
ASLQLAVQQY	TRBV6-4	TRBJ2-7
ASSTGTTGTQY	TRBV4-2	TRBJ2-5
ASSEEVDTEAF	TRBV2	TRBJ1-1
AWSPPLDQETQY	TRBV30	TRBJ2-5
ASNSLTGASYEQY	TRBV6-5	TRBJ2-7
ASSPPGTPYEQY	TRBV7-9	TRBJ2-7
AISESHSHNEQF	TRBV10-3	TRBJ2-1
ASSRQGRETQY	TRBV6-5	TRBJ2-5
ASSAAGRYEQY	TRBV19	TRBJ2-7
ASSFFSGSRNEQF	TRBV5-1	TRBJ2-1
ASSRTGMNTEAF	TRBV9	TRBJ1-1
ASRILNTGELF	TRBV28	TRBJ2-2
ASSQDRASPYEQF	TRBV4-2	TRBJ2-1
ASSYKRRSYEQY	TRBV5-1	TRBJ2-7
ASSIDPPIPLSGLASSEQF	TRBV19	TRBJ2-1
ASSQVGSGETQY	TRBV4-1	TRBJ2-5
ASSARPGNQPQH	TRBV5-1	TRBJ1-5